This TCR beta chain comes out of a study of blood T cell repertoires in COVID-19. Study summary: Spain, Italy and the United States supplied samples that represented acute and convalescent COVID-19. Sources were T cells, B-cell-depleted T cells, or PBMCs; the material itself was cDNA or gDNA.

In the authors' workflow: How many nucleated cells were present was estimated from reference gene primer amplification. The protocol was immunoSEQ multiplex PCR, while the TCRdb copy is restricted to in-frame clones and leaves out a portion. The DNA was the basis for D and trimming; V, J and clone size are from that table. The table includes approximately 38,000 clones, 91% detected once. Trimming took 0 bases from V and 1 from J, leaving 8 bases between them. This CDR3 contains 15 residues. Germline values: CDR1 SGDLS, CDR2 YYNGEE. The sequence came from a woman aged 80 or older with acute or convalescent COVID-19. The chain uses TRBV9 and TRBJ2-1, with a tentative D call TRBD2 (5 bases). Sequences were obtained from peripheral blood. The CDR3 is CASSVATGSYNEQFF. The CDR3 DNA reads as TGTGCCAGCAGCGTAGCCACGGGGTCCTACAATGAGCAGTTCTTC. Using reference TRBV9 and TRBJ2-1 for the parts outside the CDR3, the full variable domain is DSGVTQTPKHLITATGQRVTLRCSPRSGDLSVYWYQQSLDQGLQFLIQYYNGEERAKGNILERFSAQQFPDLHSELNLSSLELGDSALYFCASSVATGSYNEQFFGPGTRLTVL.